The clone carrying this TCR beta chain was counted once. Its antigen is unknown. These data are taken from a study of OX40 agonist ivuxolimab in advanced cancers. Whole-study context: Ivuxolimab, which patients received intravenously every 2 weeks, was dosed at 0.01 to 10 mg/kg. Anti-PD-1, anti-PD-L1 or anti-CTLA-4 therapy given earlier was allowed, and approximately 40% had some. Study-wide results and limits: Undetermined was the antigen specificity of the expanded peripheral T cells. More expanded clones were seen, on average, in CD8+ T cells than in CD4+.

The data were produced by immunoSEQ multiplex PCR, yet TCRdb's version contains in-frame clones alone and is incomplete. The table has around 150,000 clones, 85% to 95% seen once. This TCR was sampled from an adult with an advanced solid tumor such as melanoma, head and neck, liver or kidney cancer. The material was CD4+ or CD8+ T cells sorted from blood, obtained in a trial of the OX40 agonist ivuxolimab.

In DNA, the CDR3 is TGCAGTTCGGGCCAGTCCTACAATGAGCAGTTCTTC. Translation: CSSGQSYNEQFF. V and J are TRBV29-1 and TRBJ2-1, with no clear D. The CDR3 contains 12 residues. Germline-derived CDR1 and CDR2 are SQVTM and ANQGSEA.